This T cell receptor beta chain was recorded in a study of cytomegalovirus exposure and HLA in healthy donors. Findings and limits, study-wide: Among the most significant clusters, several appeared linked to common viral pathogens in a later analysis. The study recorded 160 or so TCR beta chains that were cytomegalovirus-associated.

Primers: 60 Vbeta forward and 13 Jbeta reverse. Clones were sequenced by immunoSEQ multiplex PCR, and TCRdb holds only the in-frame ones, with some missing. Of a few hundred thousand clones in the sample, about three quarters were seen once. On this clone itself: Its matching antigen is unknown. Other DNA sequences in this specimen translate into the identical CDR3.

The sequence was obtained from a man in his forties or fifties in good health and CMV-seronegative. Input material: PBMCs.

CDR3 bases: TGTGCCAGCAGCTTGAGAGGAAACTATGGCTACACCTTC. Protein sequence: CASSLRGNYGYTF. The V call is TRBV5-4, the J call TRBJ1-2; the D is unclear. Trimming took 1 base from V and 2 from J, leaving 6 bases between them. The CDR3 has 13 amino acids. Germline V CDR1 and CDR2: SGHNT, YYREEE (reference sequence).